The 27 T cell receptor beta chains in this list originate from one sample, sequenced in a study of T cells after yellow fever vaccination. TCRdb reprocessed the 5' RACE reads via MiXCR and lists one record per CDR3 protein. The sample includes 200,000 to 250,000 distinct CDR3 sequences, under 3.5% of them seen just once. The sequenced sample was CD4+ T cells sorted from PBMCs, obtained 10 days after the yellow fever booster vaccination. The receptors were gathered from a man between 18 and 29 years old who received the YFV17D yellow fever vaccine.

This clonotype has only a few counts. The V call is TRBV7-2, the J call TRBJ1-5; D unresolved. Per germline, CDR1 SGHTA and CDR2 FQGNSA. V lost 1 base to trimming and J lost 5 bases, with 9 bases between them. The CDR3 length is 14 residues. CDR3 residues: CASSLDFRDQPQHF. CDR3 sequence (DNA): TGTGCCAGCAGCTTAGATTTTCGAGATCAGCCCCAGCATTTT.

This clonotype has only a few counts. This rearrangement joins TRBV7-9 to TRBJ2-7; D gene uncertain. The germline V and J ends were trimmed by 4 bases and 3 bases, with 10 bases remaining between them. The germline CDR1 and CDR2 sequences are SEHNR and FQNEAQ (reference sequence). The CDR3 is 13 residues long. The CDR3 coding sequence is TGTGCCAGCAGCTCTCCGTGGTTCTACGAGCAGTACTTC. It translates to CASSSPWFYEQYF.

This clonotype was observed at least ten times. The chain has TRBV12-3 or TRBV12-4 and TRBJ2-3; D call uncertain. The CDR3 covers 13 residues. Trimming cost V 4 bases and J 2 bases, with 7 bases left between them. CDR3 sequence (DNA): TGTGCCAGCAGTTCGGGCCACACAGATACGCAGTATTTT. It encodes CASSSGHTDTQYF.

The table lists this clonotype with many counts. V is TRBV7-2 and J is TRBJ2-3; the D gene is possibly TRBD1 (6 bases). This CDR3 is built from 13 residues. V lost 5 bases to trimming and J lost 5 bases, with 11 bases between them. Germline CDR1 reads SGHTA; CDR2 reads FQGNSA. The CDR3 DNA is TGTGCCAGCAGCAAACAGGGAATAGATACGCAGTATTTT. The encoded protein is CASSKQGIDTQYF.

The chain employs TRBV5-5 and TRBJ2-7; tentatively, D is TRBD1 (5 bases). This CDR3 contains 13 residues. CDR1 is SGHKS and CDR2 is YYEKEE in the germline V gene (reference sequence). V was trimmed by 4 bases and J by 2 bases, leaving 10 bases between them. CDR3 sequence (DNA): TGTGCCAGCAGCCAACCAGGGACCTACGAGCAGTACGTC. Translation gives CASSQPGTYEQYV.

The chain carries TRBV4-3 and TRBJ1-1, with D tentatively TRBD1 (5 bases). With 0 bases removed from V and 3 bases from J, the gap between germline ends came to 17 bases. The germline CDR1 and CDR2 sequences are LGHNA and YSLEER. This CDR3 is 17 amino acids long. Written as DNA, the CDR3 is TGCGCCAGCAGCCAAGATCTCTTAAGGGGTTTGGACACTGAAGCTTTCTTT. As protein: CASSQDLLRGLDTEAFF.

This clonotype was counted only a few times. The rearrangement links TRBV4-3 to TRBJ1-5; D possibly corresponds to TRBD1 (6 bases). V was clipped by 1 base and J by 4 bases, with 17 bases between them. CDR1 is LGHNA and CDR2 is YSLEER in the germline V gene. The CDR3 loop spans 17 amino acids. For the CDR3, the DNA is TGCGCCAGCAGCCAAGCCCGGGAGAGGGGGAGAAATCAGCCCCAGCATTTT. Residues: CASSQARERGRNQPQHF.

With respect to this clonotype: This may arise from a read error, as a much more abundant clone is one base away. The chain is built from TRBV7-9 and TRBJ2-1; TRBD2 aligns across 9 bases. The CDR3 loop spans 14 amino acids. Germline V gene sequence: CDR1 SEHNR, CDR2 FQNEAQ (reference sequence). The CDR3 nucleotides are TGTGCCATAGCGGGGGAGCCCTCCTACACTGAGCAGTTCTTC. As protein: CAIAGEPSYTEQFF.

This sequence joins TRBV25-1 and TRBJ2-1, with D uncertain. V shed 0 bases and J shed 6 bases, with 12 bases lying between them. The CDR3 runs to 15 residues. CDR1 is MGHDK, CDR2 SYGVNS, per germline. The CDR3 spells CASSEYRRNLNEQFF. The CDR3 DNA sequence: TGTGCCAGCAGTGAATATCGGCGGAATCTCAATGAGCAGTTCTTC.

This clonotype showed up just a few times. The gene calls are TRBV5-5 and TRBJ2-7; D gene ambiguous. The V and J ends lost 1 base and 2 bases respectively, with 4 bases between them. Looked up from germline, CDR1 is SGHKS and CDR2 is YYEKEE (reference sequence). CDR3 length: 12 residues. CDR3 sequence (DNA): TGTGCCAGCAGCTTGAGCCCCTACGAGCAGTACTTC. As protein: CASSLSPYEQYF.

This clonotype was seen ten or more times. This chain links TRBV18 with TRBJ2-5; no clear D. Between the trimmed V and J ends, which lost 3 bases and 5 bases, there was a span of 16 bases. The CDR3 has 15 residues. Germline V gives CDR1 KGHSH, CDR2 LQKENI. DNA for the CDR3: TGTGCCAGCTCACCGAAGGTGGGTTCCGGGGAGACCCAGTACTTC. It encodes CASSPKVGSGETQYF. The full variable domain, completed using reference TRBV18 and TRBJ2-5, is NAGVMQNPRHLVRRRGQEARLRCSPMKGHSHVYWYRQLPEEGLKFMVYLQKENIIDESGMPKERFSAEFPKEGPSILRIQQVVRGDSAAYFCASSPKVGSGETQYFGPGTRLLVL.

This clonotype was picked up a small number of times. This rearrangement joins TRBV25-1 to TRBJ1-2; D may be TRBD1 (6 bases). Germline CDR1 and CDR2: MGHDK and SYGVNS. Trimming took off 1 base at V and 2 bases at J, with 8 bases between the two ends. CDR3 size: 14 residues. CDR3 loop: CASSESGTNYGYTF. The CDR3 DNA is TGTGCCAGCAGTGAATCCGGGACAAACTATGGCTACACCTTC.

This clonotype was detected many times. V gene TRBV6-1 combines with J gene TRBJ1-4, with TRBD1 identical over 7 bases. This CDR3 contains 14 residues. The V gene's germline CDR1 is MNHNS and CDR2 SASEGT. With 5 bases clipped from V and 10 bases from J, the junction kept 10 bases outside the gene matches. The CDR3 sequence: CASSPDRETGKLFF. DNA of the CDR3: TGTGCCAGCAGTCCCGACAGGGAAACCGGAAAACTGTTTTTT.

This clonotype was picked up a small number of times. The chain combines TRBV7-3 with TRBJ1-1; TRBD1 matches 7 bases. Germline values: CDR1 SGHTA, CDR2 FQGTGA. With V trimmed by 4 bases and J by 0 bases, 5 bases remained unmatched. The CDR3 covers 15 residues. The CDR3 loop is CASSSSTGLNTEAFF. CDR3 sequence (DNA): TGTGCCAGCAGCTCCTCGACAGGGTTGAACACTGAAGCTTTCTTT.

The table lists this clonotype with many counts. V gene TRBV3-1 combines with J gene TRBJ1-5; D is undetermined. The germline V gene has CDR1 LGHDT and CDR2 YNNKEL (reference sequence). V lost 0 bases to trimming and J lost 4 bases, with 7 bases between them. The CDR3 runs to 14 residues. Written as DNA, the CDR3 is TGTGCCAGCAGCCAAGACCCCCGGAATCAGCCCCAGCATTTT. It specifies CASSQDPRNQPQHF.

This sequence joins TRBV12-3 or TRBV12-4 and TRBJ2-1; TRBD2 might be the D (7 bases). Trimming took 5 bases from V and 10 from J, leaving 18 bases between them. The CDR3 is 14 residues long. CDR3 coding DNA: TGTGCCAGCAGTCTCGCGGGGGCCGGGGGAGAGCAGTTCTTC. Its translation is CASSLAGAGGEQFF.

V gene TRBV5-1 combines with J gene TRBJ1-2; 12 positions match TRBD1. The junction had 15 bases not matched to a gene; V was cut back by 5 bases and J by 4 bases. The CDR3 length is 18 residues. The germline V gene has CDR1 SGHRS and CDR2 YFSETQ. The CDR3 loop reads CASRDFLGQGAMSYGYTF. Here the CDR3 DNA reads TGCGCCAGCAGGGATTTTCTGGGACAGGGGGCCATGAGCTATGGCTACACCTTC.

This chain joins TRBV5-1 and TRBJ2-7; D remains unclear. Trimming stripped 5 bases from V and 2 bases from J, with 11 bases between. CDR3 length equals 13 residues. Per germline, CDR1 SGHRS and CDR2 YFSETQ. CDR3 coding DNA: TGCGCCAGCAGGGTTGGACCCACCTACGAGCAGTACGTC. Its translation is CASRVGPTYEQYV.

At least ten counts were recorded for this clonotype. V gene TRBV7-9 combines with J gene TRBJ2-3; D is ambiguous. The V end lost 5 bases, the J end lost 6 bases, and 9 bases lay between the germline ends. From germline, CDR1 is SEHNR and CDR2 FQNEAQ (reference sequence). The CDR3 has 12 residues. The CDR3 spells CASSPRRDTQYF. The CDR3 coding sequence is TGTGCCAGCAGCCCCAGACGGGATACGCAGTATTTT.

The chain carries TRBV5-1 and TRBJ2-7; D ambiguous. This CDR3 contains 13 residues. Germline-derived CDR1 and CDR2 are SGHRS and YFSETQ. V gave up 8 bases and J gave up 3 bases, with 15 bases separating them. The CDR3 sequence: CASSAGVYYEQYF. The CDR3 bases are TGCGCCAGTTCAGCAGGTGTTTACTACGAGCAGTACTTC. Supplemented by reference TRBV5-1 and TRBJ2-7, the full variable domain reads KAGVTQTPRYLIKTRGQQVTLSCSPISGHRSVSWYQQTPGQGLQFLFEYFSETQRNKGNFPGRFSGRQFSNSRSEMNVSTLELGDSALYLCASSAGVYYEQYFGPGTRLTVT.

The V gene is TRBV7-2, the J gene TRBJ1-4; D is undetermined. Between the trimmed V and J ends, which lost 5 bases and 13 bases, there was a span of 17 bases. The CDR3 runs to 13 residues. Germline lookup yields CDR1 SGHTA and CDR2 FQGNSA. CDR3 sequence: CASSPRGGLGLFF. The CDR3 nucleotides read TGTGCCAGCAGCCCGCGTGGAGGGTTGGGACTGTTTTTT.

The chain is built from TRBV5-1 and TRBJ1-4; unclear D gene. There are 15 residues in the CDR3. CDR1 SGHRS and CDR2 YFSETQ come from the germline V gene. V was shortened by 4 bases and J by 8 bases, with 18 bases between the two germline ends. CDR3 loop: CASSQNVGMREKLFF. The CDR3 nucleotides read TGCGCCAGCAGCCAGAACGTCGGGATGCGGGAAAAACTGTTTTTT.

The rearrangement uses TRBV28 and TRBJ2-7; D is possibly TRBD1 or TRBD2 (6 bases each). V lost 10 bases to trimming and J lost 3 bases, with 13 bases between them. This CDR3 has 12 residues. Germline assignment: CDR1 MDHEN and CDR2 SYDVKM. CDR3 nucleotide sequence: TGTGCCACCCGCGAGGGGGGCTACGAGCAGTACGTC. It yields the protein CATREGGYEQYV.

This clonotype was counted at least ten times. The chain couples TRBV18 to TRBJ2-1; 10 nucleotides line up with TRBD1. Germline loops: CDR1 KGHSH, CDR2 LQKENI. After removal of 3 bases from V and 8 bases from J, the junction contained 7 bases not matched to a gene. CDR3 size: 15 residues. The CDR3 DNA is TGTGCCAGCTCACCTACGGGACAGGGGCCGTATGAGCAGTTCTTC. Protein: CASSPTGQGPYEQFF.

The sample holds many counts of this clonotype. The chain combines TRBV5-1 with TRBJ2-2; no clear D. Trimming left V 0 bases short and J 6 bases short, with 9 bases between. Germline CDR1 SGHRS, CDR2 YFSETQ. This CDR3 has 14 residues. Written as DNA, the CDR3 is TGCGCCAGCAGCTTGGGTAGTTTCCCCGGGGAGCTGTTTTTT. This translates into CASSLGSFPGELFF.

The chain carries TRBV7-6 and TRBJ2-5; D is tentatively TRBD1 or TRBD2 (6 bases each). Germline-derived CDR1 and CDR2 are SGHVS and FNYEAQ. Trimming cost V 5 bases and J 9 bases, with 19 bases left between them. This CDR3 is built from 14 residues. CDR3 DNA: TGTGCCAGCAGCCCAAGGACTAATCGGGGGCCCCAGTACTTC. Translating it yields CASSPRTNRGPQYF.

V and J are TRBV7-2 and TRBJ2-5; 7 bases are shared with TRBD2. CDR1 is SGHTA, CDR2 FQGNSA, per germline. The CDR3 is 13 residues long. The V and J ends lost 6 bases and 4 bases, in that order; junction bases with no gene match: 5. The CDR3 region is CASRGGRGETQYF. The CDR3 nucleotides read TGTGCCAGCAGGGGAGGGAGGGGAGAGACCCAGTACTTC.